The rows below give T cell receptor beta chains drawn from one sample of a study of glioma-infiltrating T cells after dendritic cell vaccination. Generated by immunoSEQ multiplex PCR, the TCRdb table keeps only in-frame clones and is missing some. The sample has about 64,000 clones; approximately 86% are singletons. Source: blood, taken after dendritic cell vaccination. The receptor source for this set is a human donor with glioblastoma. The CDR3 runs from the conserved cysteine through the conserved F or W. A D gene is named only where the DNA matches it firmly. Expanded clones get a size class; other rows say once, few or many, or leave the size out.

TRBD1	TRBV7-2	few	TRBJ2-7	CASSSTLITGGYEQYF	TGTGCCAGCAGCTCCACGCTGATTACAGGGGGCTACGAGCAGTACTTC
TRBD1	TRBV25-1	.	TRBJ2-3	CASSDARGGDTQYF	TGTGCCAGCAGTGATGCGAGAGGGGGCGATACGCAGTATTTT
TRBD2	TRBV18	.	TRBJ2-3	CASSRGTSGTDTQYF	TGTGCCAGCTCACGAGGGACTAGCGGCACAGATACGCAGTATTTT
.	TRBV18	once	TRBJ1-3	CASSPNRGQTGNTIYF	TGTGCCAGCTCACCAAATAGGGGCCAGACTGGAAACACCATATATTTT
TRBD1	TRBV6-5	.	TRBJ2-7	CASSYSTGQGAYEQYF	TGTGCCAGCAGTTACTCTACGGGACAGGGGGCCTACGAGCAGTACTTC
TRBD1	TRBV27	once	TRBJ1-5	CASSSAGQEYQPQHF	TGTGCCAGCAGTTCCGCGGGACAGGAATATCAGCCCCAGCATTTT
.	TRBV4-1	.	TRBJ1-5	CASSQEVTISNQPQHF	TGCGCCAGCAGCCAAGAGGTCACAATAAGCAATCAGCCCCAGCATTTT
TRBD1	TRBV4-1	.	TRBJ1-1	CASSHPRGTANTEAFF	TGCGCCAGCAGCCACCCGAGGGGGACAGCGAACACTGAAGCTTTCTTT
.	TRBV19	.	TRBJ1-3	CASSKDYSGNTIYF	TGTGCCAGTAGTAAGGACTACTCTGGAAACACCATATATTTT
.	TRBV4-1	.	TRBJ2-7	CASSQYRDSYEQYF	TGCGCCAGCAGCCAGTACAGGGATAGCTACGAGCAGTACTTC
TRBD1	TRBV9	.	TRBJ2-3	CASSSRQGPTDTQYF	TGTGCCAGCAGCTCTCGACAGGGACCCACAGATACGCAGTATTTT
.	TRBV5-1	.	TRBJ1-2	CASSLESLSYGYTF	TGCGCCAGCAGCTTGGAATCCCTGAGCTATGGCTACACCTTC
TRBD1	TRBV19	.	TRBJ1-5	CASSIRQGRSFDQPQHF	TGTGCCAGTAGTATAAGACAGGGGCGCAGTTTTGATCAGCCCCAGCATTTT